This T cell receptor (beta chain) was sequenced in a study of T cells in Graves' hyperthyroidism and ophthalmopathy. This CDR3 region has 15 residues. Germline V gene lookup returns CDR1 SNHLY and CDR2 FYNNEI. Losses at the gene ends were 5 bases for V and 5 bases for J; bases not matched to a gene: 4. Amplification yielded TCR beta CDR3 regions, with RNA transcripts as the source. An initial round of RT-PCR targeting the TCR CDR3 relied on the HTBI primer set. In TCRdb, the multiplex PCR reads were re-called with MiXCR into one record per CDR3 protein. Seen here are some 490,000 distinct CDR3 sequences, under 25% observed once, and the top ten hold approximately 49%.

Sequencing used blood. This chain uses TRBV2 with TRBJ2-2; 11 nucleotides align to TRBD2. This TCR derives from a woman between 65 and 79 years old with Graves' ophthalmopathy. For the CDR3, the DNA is TGTGCCAGCAGTAGACTAGCGGGAATGACCGGGGAGCTGTTTTTT. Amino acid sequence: CASSRLAGMTGELFF.